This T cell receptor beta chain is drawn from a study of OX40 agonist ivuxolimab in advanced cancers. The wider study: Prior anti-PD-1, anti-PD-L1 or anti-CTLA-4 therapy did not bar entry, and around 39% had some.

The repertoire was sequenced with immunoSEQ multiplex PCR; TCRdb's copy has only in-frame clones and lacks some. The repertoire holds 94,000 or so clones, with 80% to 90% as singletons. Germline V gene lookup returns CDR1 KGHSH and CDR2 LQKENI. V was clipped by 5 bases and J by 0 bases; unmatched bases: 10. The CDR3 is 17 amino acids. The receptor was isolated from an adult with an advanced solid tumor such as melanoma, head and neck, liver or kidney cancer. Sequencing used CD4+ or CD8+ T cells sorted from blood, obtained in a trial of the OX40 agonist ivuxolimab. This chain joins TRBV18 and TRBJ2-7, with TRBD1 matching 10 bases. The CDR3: CASSVTRDRGASYEQYF. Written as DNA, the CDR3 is TGTGCCAGCTCAGTCACCCGGGACAGGGGAGCCTCCTACGAGCAGTACTTC.